These 17 T cell receptor beta chains came from one sample sequenced in a study of T cell responses to AZD1222 COVID-19 vaccine. Repertoires were generated with immunoSEQ multiplex PCR, while TCRdb's copy carries only in-frame clones and drops some. Here the sample spans 140,000 to 150,000 clones, 90% to 95% being singletons. The starting material was peripheral blood, obtained on day 0 of AZD1222 vaccination. These receptors all come from an adult in good health.

The chain joins TRBV2 to TRBJ2-1; the D gene could be TRBD1 or TRBD2 (5 bases each). This CDR3 has 11 residues. The V gene's germline CDR1 is SNHLY and CDR2 FYNNEI. The V end was cut by 6 bases, the J end by 10 bases, with 10 bases between. CDR3 DNA: TGTGCCAGCAGCCGGGGCTGGGAGCAGTTCTTC. Protein: CASSRGWEQFF.

The chain recombines TRBV4-2 with TRBJ2-7; D is perhaps TRBD2 (6 bases). Between the trimmed V and J ends, which lost 0 bases and 0 bases, there was a span of 18 bases. The CDR3 consists of 18 residues. Germline V gene data show CDR1 as LGHNA and CDR2 as YNFKEQ. The DNA for the CDR3 is TGTGCCAGCAGCCAAGATTTACCGACTAGACCAACCTCCTACGAGCAGTACTTC. This encodes CASSQDLPTRPTSYEQYF.

The chain has TRBV28 and TRBJ2-7, with D possibly being TRBD1 (5 bases). Trimming stripped 5 bases from V and 4 bases from J, with 18 bases between. Germline lookup yields CDR1 MDHEN and CDR2 SYDVKM. CDR3 size: 15 residues. In nucleotides, the CDR3 is TGTGCCAGCAGTACGGGCAGGGATGTGGGTTACGAGCAGTACTTC. Its protein product is CASSTGRDVGYEQYF.

This chain links TRBV5-1 with TRBJ1-2, with 8 bases aligning to TRBD1. Germline values: CDR1 SGHRS, CDR2 YFSETQ. V dropped 6 bases and J dropped 0; count of bases not matched to a gene: 4. This CDR3 is built from 14 residues. In DNA form, the CDR3 reads TGCGCCAGCACGACAGGGGCCCCTAACTATGGCTACACCTTC. The encoded protein is CASTTGAPNYGYTF.

This clone has only one observation. The chain employs TRBV11-1 and TRBJ2-7; no definite D call. CDR1 and CDR2 (germline): SGHAT, FQDESV (reference sequence). V lost 2 bases and J 3 bases, leaving 5 bases between the germline ends. The CDR3 extends over 12 amino acids. CDR3 nucleotides: TGTGCCAGCAGCTTATCCGACTACGAGCAGTACTTC. This gives the protein CASSLSDYEQYF. Based on the CDR3 plus reference TRBV11-1 and TRBJ2-7, the full variable domain is EAEVAQSPRYKITEKSQAVAFWCDPISGHATLYWYRQILGQGPELLVQFQDESVVDDSQLPKDRFSAERLKGVDSTLKIQPAELGDSAMYLCASSLSDYEQYFGPGTRLTVT.

V usage is TRBV29-1 and J usage is TRBJ2-7; D ambiguous. Germline CDR1 is SQVTM and CDR2 is ANQGSEA. V lost 4 bases and J lost 3, with 10 bases in between. This CDR3 is built from 12 residues. The chain's CDR3 is CSVVNSYYEQYF. In DNA, the CDR3 is TGCAGCGTTGTTAACAGTTACTACGAGCAGTACTTC.

This chain connects TRBV11-3 to TRBJ1-3; D is undetermined. V was cut by 5 bases and J by 0 bases, with 5 bases left in between. CDR1 is SGHNT, CDR2 YENEEA, per germline. This CDR3 region has 13 residues. DNA for the CDR3: TGTGCCAGCAGCGCAACCTCTGGAAACACCATATATTTT. Protein sequence: CASSATSGNTIYF.

The J gene is TRBJ2-5, the V gene TRBV7-2, with 7 bases fitting TRBD2. The J segment lost 5 bases and the V segment lost 3 bases, leaving 6 bases of the junction unmatched. The CDR3 spans 14 residues. CDR1 is SGHTA and CDR2 is FQGNSA in the germline V gene. The DNA of the CDR3 is TGTGCCAGCAGCTTCCAGGGAGGGTCGGAGACCCAGTACTTC. This sequence encodes CASSFQGGSETQYF.

This rearrangement joins TRBV7-9 to TRBJ2-7; D is possibly TRBD2 (7 bases). The CDR3 consists of 16 residues. The germline gives CDR1 SEHNR, CDR2 FQNEAQ (reference sequence). V lost 2 bases and J lost 3, with 17 bases in between. CDR3 sequence (DNA): TGTGCCAGCAGCTTAAAAGGGGGAGCGGGATACTACGAGCAGTACTTC. This sequence encodes CASSLKGGAGYYEQYF.

This clone was observed a few times. J is TRBJ1-3 and V is TRBV5-4; 7 bases agree with TRBD1. Per germline, CDR1 SGHNT and CDR2 YYREEE (reference sequence). This CDR3 has 16 amino acids. With V trimmed by 4 bases and J by 0 bases, 7 bases remained unmatched. The CDR3 protein is CASSTGQARSGNTIYF. CDR3 nucleotides: TGTGCCAGCAGCACCGGACAGGCGCGCTCTGGAAACACCATATATTTT.

This clone was observed a single time. The CDR3 here is CASSQDLWGLTGTGELFF. The CDR3 nucleotides read TGTGCCAGCAGCCAAGATCTGTGGGGGTTGACAGGCACCGGGGAGCTGTTTTTT. The genes are TRBV4-2 and TRBJ2-2; TRBD1 might be the D (6 bases). V lost 0 bases and J lost 4, with 18 bases in between. CDR3 length: 18 amino acids. Germline assignment: CDR1 LGHNA and CDR2 YNFKEQ.

The gene calls are TRBV5-8 and TRBJ1-1; no clear D. The CDR3 has 14 amino acids. Trimming cost V 1 base and J 2 bases, with 9 bases left between them. Germline CDR1 is SGHTS and CDR2 is YDEGEE. CDR3: CASSLLATNTEAFF. CDR3 nucleotide sequence: TGTGCCAGCAGCTTGCTGGCGACTAACACTGAAGCTTTCTTT.

The V and J genes are TRBV5-1 and TRBJ2-5, with 11 bases identical to TRBD1. The CDR3 has 15 amino acids. The ends lost 3 bases at V and 3 bases at J; junction bases unmatched: 4. Germline V gives CDR1 SGHRS, CDR2 YFSETQ. Here the CDR3 reads CASSSGTGGKETQYF. The CDR3 DNA is TGCGCCAGCAGCTCCGGGACAGGGGGGAAAGAGACCCAGTACTTC.

The gene calls are TRBV4-1 and TRBJ2-1, with D hard to call. Germline CDR1 and CDR2: MGHRA and YSYEKL. Deletions cut 0 bases from V and 10 bases from J, with 4 bases between. This CDR3 is built from 11 residues. The CDR3 here is CASSQEREQFF. CDR3 DNA sequence: TGCGCCAGCAGCCAAGAGCGCGAGCAGTTCTTC.

This clone was counted between two and nine times. The chain employs TRBV11-2 and TRBJ1-2, with a possible D match to TRBD1 (5 bases). Trimming pared 5 bases from V and 4 bases from J, leaving 14 bases between. Germline CDR1 SGHAT, CDR2 FQNNGV. The CDR3 length is 14 residues. The DNA for the CDR3 is TGTGCCAGCAGCGCCTACAGGAGGGGCTATGGCTACACCTTC. This gives the protein CASSAYRRGYGYTF.

The rearrangement uses TRBV28 and TRBJ2-7; tentatively, D is TRBD2 (6 bases). Trimming pared 2 bases from V and 5 bases from J, leaving 16 bases between. The germline V gene has CDR1 MDHEN and CDR2 SYDVKM. The CDR3 spans 15 residues. CDR3 protein: CASSLQTRGLHEQYF. DNA of the CDR3: TGTGCCAGCAGTTTACAGACCCGGGGGTTACACGAGCAGTACTTC.

This sequence joins TRBV19 and TRBJ1-2; D ambiguous. Between the trimmed V and J ends, which lost 3 bases and 0 bases, there was a span of 8 bases. The V gene's germline CDR1 is LNHDA and CDR2 SQIVND (reference sequence). The CDR3 sequence is 14 residues long. The CDR3 DNA reads TGTGCCAGTAGTATCCAGGCTCCTAACTATGGCTACACCTTC. Protein product: CASSIQAPNYGYTF. The variable domain in full, completed from reference TRBV19 and TRBJ1-2, reads DGGITQSPKYLFRKEGQNVTLSCEQNLNHDAMYWYRQDPGQGLRLIYYSQIVNDFQKGDIAEGYSVSREKKESFPLTVTSAQKNPTAFYLCASSIQAPNYGYTFGSGTRLTVV.